Following are 27 T cell receptor beta chains from one sample sequenced in a study of response to subunit inactivated influenza vaccine. Each CDR3 protein is one row after TCRdb ran MiXCR on the RT-PCR reads. The sample carries more than 550,000 distinct CDR3 sequences, about 11% recorded once. This sample was also put to use in a study of T cells expressing NK-cell markers. That paper states: In generating TCR beta cDNA, 5'RACE template switching with UMIs was used.

Sequenced here: PBMCs from blood, sampled on the day of vaccination. The receptors were sampled from a man aged 45-65 years who received an inactivated influenza vaccine.

In this sample, this clonotype turned up a few times. V gene TRBV15 combines with J gene TRBJ2-2, with D perhaps matching TRBD1 (6 bases). This CDR3 contains 16 residues. Trimming left V 7 bases short and J 4 bases short, with 19 bases between. Germline lookup yields CDR1 LNHNV and CDR2 YYDKDF (reference sequence). The CDR3 reads CATMFGGHTTTGELFF. The CDR3 bases are TGTGCCACCATGTTTGGGGGACATACTACCACCGGGGAGCTGTTTTTT.

This clonotype showed up just a few times. The chain joins TRBV15 to TRBJ1-4, with a weak D call TRBD1 (5 bases). Trimming took off 3 bases at V and 8 bases at J, with 19 bases between the two ends. CDR1 is LNHNV, CDR2 YYDKDF, per germline (reference sequence). The length of the CDR3 is 16 residues. The CDR3 bases are TGTGCCACCAGCAGTCCGGGACCCCGCCGGTTGGAAAAACTGTTTTTT. The encoded protein is CATSSPGPRRLEKLFF. Combining the CDR3 with reference TRBV15 and TRBJ1-4 gives the whole variable domain DAMVIQNPRYQVTQFGKPVTLSCSQTLNHNVMYWYQQKSSQAPKLLFHYYDKDFNNEADTPDNFQSRRPNTSFCFLDIRSPGLGDTAMYLCATSSPGPRRLEKLFFGSGTQLSVL.

The J gene is TRBJ2-5, the V gene TRBV21-1; the DNA was not used to check the table's D call, TRBD1. TRBV21-1 has pseudogene status. This CDR3 comprises 16 residues. CDR3 bases: TGTGCCAGCAGCTCCCCGGGACAGGGGGTTTCTGAGACCCAGTACTTC. It encodes CASSSPGQGVSETQYF.

The table lists this clonotype with many counts. The CDR3 reads CASSLGGLDEQYF. The DNA of the CDR3 is TGTGCCAGCAGCTTAGGTGGGCTGGACGAGCAGTACTTC. V and J are TRBV11-2 and TRBJ2-7; D not resolved. CDR1 and CDR2 (germline): SGHAT, FQNNGV. This CDR3 contains 13 residues. The ends were cut back, 1 base at V and 5 bases at J, with 9 bases in the middle.

V and J are TRBV3-1 and TRBJ1-1, with TRBD1 as a possible D gene (5 bases). Looked up from germline, CDR1 is LGHDT and CDR2 is YNNKEL (reference sequence). The germline V and J ends were trimmed by 2 bases and 8 bases, with 18 bases remaining between them. The CDR3 is 15 residues long. The CDR3, as DNA: TGTGCCAGCAGCCAATCCGGGACCTTAACCGGGGAAGCTTTCTTT. Translation: CASSQSGTLTGEAFF.

The J gene is TRBJ2-7, the V gene TRBV7-2; 7 positions match TRBD2. V lost 1 base and J lost 2; bases outside the gene matches: 5. CDR3 length: 15 residues. Germline loops: CDR1 SGHTA, CDR2 FQGNSA. The CDR3 DNA follows: TGTGCCAGCAGCTTAGTAGGACTAGAGCCCTACGAGCAGTACTTC. It specifies CASSLVGLEPYEQYF.

This clonotype was seen a few times. The rearrangement uses TRBV12-3 or TRBV12-4 and TRBJ2-2; D is uncertain. Trimming removed 3 bases from V and 1 base from J, with 6 bases in between. The CDR3 has 14 residues. CDR3 nucleotides: TGTGCCAGCAGTTTGTGGCAGAACACCGGGGAGCTGTTTTTT. It codes for CASSLWQNTGELFF.

This clonotype was seen ten or more times. The chain combines TRBV6-6 with TRBJ1-1, with D perhaps matching TRBD1 (5 bases). Trimming took off 7 bases at V and 6 bases at J, with 12 bases between the two ends. This CDR3 is built from 12 residues. The V gene's germline CDR1 is MNHNY and CDR2 SVGAGI (reference sequence). The CDR3 protein is CASMLGLAEAFF. The CDR3 DNA is TGTGCCAGCATGCTGGGACTTGCTGAAGCTTTCTTT.

The rearrangement uses TRBV4-1 and TRBJ2-1; 11 bases align to TRBD2. The CDR3 covers 16 residues. The V gene end was trimmed by 4 bases and the J gene end by 5 bases; junction bases not matched to a gene: 7. Germline V lookup: CDR1 MGHRA, CDR2 YSYEKL. CDR3 bases: TGCGCCAGCAGCCGGGGTAGCGGGGGGGCCAACAATGAGCAGTTCTTC. Its protein product is CASSRGSGGANNEQFF.

This clonotype was recorded a few times. The rearrangement links TRBV27 to TRBJ2-3, with 11 bases lining up with TRBD1. Germline trimming cut 0 bases from V and 7 bases from J; bases unmatched to any gene: 6. The CDR3 contains 16 residues. Germline V gives CDR1 MNHEY, CDR2 SMNVEV (reference sequence). CDR3 loop: CASSLSGQGGIYTQYF. The CDR3 region has the DNA TGTGCCAGCAGTTTATCGGGACAGGGGGGGATTTATACGCAGTATTTT.

This chain joins TRBV7-2 and TRBJ2-3; unclear D gene. Germline values: CDR1 SGHTA, CDR2 FQGNSA. This CDR3 is built from 10 residues. V was pared by 8 bases and J by 6 bases, with 6 bases between. This CDR3 reads CASPRDTQYF. As DNA, the CDR3 is TGTGCCAGCCCCCGGGATACGCAGTATTTT.

J is TRBJ2-5 and V is TRBV14, with no clear D. The CDR3 has 15 amino acids. Germline V CDR1 and CDR2: SGHDN, FVKESK. The V end was cut by 4 bases, the J end by 2 bases, with 14 bases between. The CDR3 DNA is TGTGCCAGCAGCCGAGAGAAGAACCTGCAAGAGACCCAGTACTTC. Translating it yields CASSREKNLQETQYF.

The V and J genes are TRBV28 and TRBJ1-4; D is unresolved. CDR1 MDHEN and CDR2 SYDVKM come from the germline V gene. The CDR3 contains 16 residues. The V gene lost 6 bases and the J gene lost 2 bases, with 16 bases spanning the gap. The DNA for the CDR3 is TGTGCCAGCAGCCAGGAGGTGGGCTCCACTAATGAAAAACTGTTTTTT. This sequence encodes CASSQEVGSTNEKLFF.

This clonotype was observed at least ten times. This chain connects TRBV20-1 to TRBJ2-3; D may be TRBD1 (5 bases). V gave up 4 bases and J gave up 1 base, with 12 bases separating them. Germline assignment: CDR1 DFQATT and CDR2 SNEGSKA (reference sequence). This CDR3 has 14 amino acids. The CDR3 is CSATRARGTDTQYF. CDR3 sequence (DNA): TGCAGTGCTACCAGGGCCCGGGGCACAGATACGCAGTATTTT.

This clonotype was recorded a few times. The V call is TRBV24-1, the J call TRBJ2-7; 7 bases fit TRBD1. The germline CDR1 and CDR2 sequences are KGHDR and SFDVKD. The CDR3 sequence is 14 residues long. V was pared by 4 bases and J by 5 bases, with 7 bases of the junction left unmatched. CDR3 in amino acids: CATSDTTGSHEQYF. CDR3 nucleotides: TGTGCCACCAGTGACACGACAGGGTCCCACGAGCAGTACTTC.

This clonotype was picked up a small number of times. This chain uses TRBV11-2 with TRBJ2-1; TRBD2 matches 7 bases. The ends lost 5 bases at V and 6 bases at J; junction bases unmatched: 19. CDR3 length equals 18 residues. The germline V gene encodes CDR1 SGHAT and CDR2 FQNNGV. Written as DNA, the CDR3 is TGTGCCAGCAGCATCCGACAATCTAGCGGACTTGAGAGCAATGAGCAGTTCTTC. This sequence encodes CASSIRQSSGLESNEQFF.

The chain is built from TRBV6-1 and TRBJ2-7; 8 positions match TRBD1. The CDR3 totals 13 residues. V lost 6 bases and J lost 6; bases outside the gene matches: 7. Germline V CDR1 and CDR2: MNHNS, SASEGT. The CDR3 nucleotides are TGTGCCAGCAGGGAGACAGGGGCGCGCGAGCAGTACTTC. Its protein is CASRETGAREQYF.

The CDR3 DNA is TGCAGCGCAGAAGGTCCCCTCGGCACCGGGGAGCTGTTTTTT. Amino acid sequence: CSAEGPLGTGELFF. The chain carries TRBV29-1 and TRBJ2-2; D is unresolved. The length of the CDR3 is 14 residues. V was clipped by 7 bases and J by 4 bases, with 16 bases between them. Germline V CDR1 and CDR2: SQVTM, ANQGSEA.

This clonotype appeared many times. The chain is built from TRBV24-1 and TRBJ1-1, with 7 bases matching TRBD1. CDR1 and CDR2 (germline): KGHDR, SFDVKD. The CDR3 length is 12 residues. With 6 bases clipped from V and 6 bases from J, the junction kept 3 bases outside the gene matches. Written as DNA, the CDR3 is TGTGCCACCAGTCCAGGGGGATCTGAAGCTTTCTTT. This gives the protein CATSPGGSEAFF.

The chain has TRBV20-1 and TRBJ1-4, with no clear D. The CDR3 is 14 residues long. Germline CDR1 DFQATT, CDR2 SNEGSKA (reference sequence). V shed 1 base and J shed 11 bases, with 17 bases lying between them. The DNA for the CDR3 is TGCAGTGCTAGAGTAGAGAGGTTTAGTGGGAAACTGTTTTTT. Its translation: CSARVERFSGKLFF.

This clonotype occurred a few times. The rearrangement links TRBV10-3 to TRBJ2-1; the match to TRBD2 covers 9 bases. The V gene end was trimmed by 3 bases and the J gene end by 5 bases; junction bases not matched to a gene: 8. Germline CDR1 and CDR2: ENHRY and SYGVKD. This CDR3 is 16 amino acids long. The CDR3 loop is CAISEKAGGADNEQFF. For the CDR3, the DNA is TGTGCCATCAGTGAAAAAGCGGGGGGAGCCGACAATGAGCAGTTCTTC.

Only a few counts were recorded for this clonotype. The chain carries TRBV20-1 and TRBJ1-2; D is possibly TRBD1 (6 bases). Trimming cost V 2 bases and J 4 bases, with 17 bases left between them. This CDR3 spans 15 amino acids. The germline CDR1 and CDR2 sequences are DFQATT and SNEGSKA (reference sequence). The DNA of the CDR3 is TGCAGTGCTAGACCTTGGGGGACAAGCATCTATGGCTACACCTTC. Amino acid sequence: CSARPWGTSIYGYTF.

V usage is TRBV20-1 and J usage is TRBJ2-7, with D possibly matching TRBD2 (5 bases). Germline CDR1 reads DFQATT; CDR2 reads SNEGSKA (reference sequence). The V and J ends lost 6 bases and 0 bases respectively, with 15 bases between them. The CDR3 spans 14 residues. The CDR3 region is CSAFAGGHSYEQYF. The CDR3 DNA is TGCAGTGCCTTTGCGGGCGGGCACTCCTACGAGCAGTACTTC.

This clonotype came up a few times. The chain is built from TRBV6-4 and TRBJ1-6, with a possible D match to TRBD1 (6 bases). V gave up 6 bases and J gave up 7 bases, with 13 bases separating them. The CDR3 runs to 14 residues. Germline CDR1 MRHNA, CDR2 SNTAGT. The CDR3 sequence is CASSLTGENSPLHF. CDR3 DNA: TGTGCCAGCAGCCTGACAGGTGAAAATTCACCCCTCCACTTT.

Only a few counts were recorded for this clonotype. The CDR3 DNA reads TGTGCCACCAGCAGAGATCGGACGGGTGAGCAGTTCTTC. It codes for CATSRDRTGEQFF. The chain recombines TRBV15 with TRBJ2-1; D call uncertain. CDR1 LNHNV and CDR2 YYDKDF come from the germline V gene (reference sequence). This CDR3 spans 13 amino acids. Trimming took 0 bases from V and 9 from J, leaving 9 bases between them.

This clonotype was recorded at least ten times. The chain uses TRBV12-3 or TRBV12-4 and TRBJ2-7; tentative D call: TRBD1 (5 bases). V dropped 5 bases and J dropped 2 bases, with 10 bases sitting between them. This CDR3 is 13 amino acids long. The CDR3 DNA reads TGTGCCAGCAGTGTACAGGTTACCTACGAGCAGTACTTC. Translated, it gives CASSVQVTYEQYF.

This clonotype was seen a few times. The V gene is TRBV2, the J gene TRBJ2-1; no clear D gene. Trimming pared 4 bases from V and 2 bases from J, leaving 3 bases between. The CDR3 consists of 12 residues. In germline, CDR1 is SNHLY, CDR2 FYNNEI. CDR3 residues: CASSAAYNEQFF. CDR3 DNA: TGTGCCAGCAGTGCCGCCTACAATGAGCAGTTCTTC. The full variable domain, with the rest looked up from reference TRBV2 and TRBJ2-1, is EPEVTQTPSHQVTQMGQEVILRCVPISNHLYFYWYRQILGQKVEFLVSFYNNEISEKSEIFDDQFSVERPDGSNFTLKIRSTKLEDSAMYFCASSAAYNEQFFGPGTRLTVL.